This TCR beta chain was captured in a study of tumor-infiltrating lymphocytes in primary liver carcinoma. The source of the blood RNA was unsorted whole blood, and germline DNA was extracted as well. Concerning this clonotype itself: A junction end diverges from the germline sequence, so it may reflect a read error.

From 450 to 550 ng total RNA, TCR beta cDNA was generated with a primer in the constant region. Nested multiplex PCR, run for three rounds with slightly modified ARM-PCR, yielded TCR beta libraries. Both of the initial two PCR rounds ran for around 10 cycles and employed TRBV1-TRBV30 forward primers alongside a C-beta reverse primer. TCRdb passed the multiplex PCR reads through MiXCR, listing each CDR3 protein once. The sample carries about 180,000 distinct CDR3 sequences, 50% to 75% recorded once. The CDR3 totals 15 residues. CDR1 and CDR2 from the germline V gene are SGHAT and FQNNGV. The J gene is TRBJ2-7, the V gene TRBV11-2; 11 bases align to TRBD2. Sequences were obtained from peripheral blood. The TCR was taken from a man aged 40-50 years with primary liver carcinoma and hepatitis B virus infection. The CDR3 protein is CASSPRTSGWYEQHF. The CDR3 nucleotides are TGTGCCAGCAGTCCTAGGACTAGCGGGTGGTACGAGCAGCACTTC. The complete variable domain, with remaining parts taken from reference TRBV11-2 and TRBJ2-7, reads EAGVAQSPRYKIIEKRQSVAFWCNPISGHATLYWYQQILGQGPKLLIQFQNNGVVDDSQLPKDRFSAERLKGVDSTLKIQPAKLEDSAVYLCASSPRTSGWYEQHFGPGTRLTVT.